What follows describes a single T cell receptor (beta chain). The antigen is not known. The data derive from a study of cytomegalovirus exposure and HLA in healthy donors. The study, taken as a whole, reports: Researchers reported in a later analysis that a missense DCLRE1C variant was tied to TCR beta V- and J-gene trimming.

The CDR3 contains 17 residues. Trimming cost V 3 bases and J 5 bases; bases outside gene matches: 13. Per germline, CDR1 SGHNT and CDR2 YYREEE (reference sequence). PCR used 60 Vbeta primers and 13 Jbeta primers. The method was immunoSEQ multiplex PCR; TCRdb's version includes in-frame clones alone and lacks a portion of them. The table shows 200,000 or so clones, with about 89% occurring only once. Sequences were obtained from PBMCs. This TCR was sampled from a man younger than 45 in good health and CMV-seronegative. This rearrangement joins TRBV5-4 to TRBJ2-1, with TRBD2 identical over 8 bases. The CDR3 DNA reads TGTGCCAGCAGCTATTTGGTCTCCGGGGGGGATCACAATGAGCAGTTCTTC. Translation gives CASSYLVSGGDHNEQFF.